One and the same sample provided the 30 T cell receptor beta chains below, sequenced in a study of T-cell reconstitution after alpha-beta-depleted transplantation in children. Unique molecular identifiers featured in how the TCRbeta library was prepared. Via MiXCR, TCRdb re-called the PCR reads, giving one row per CDR3 protein. This table has about 610,000 distinct CDR3 sequences, about 10% appearing once. The sequencing used PBMCs from the stem cell graft donor, collected from the stem cell graft. The receptors were gathered from a human donor who donated a stem cell graft to a child with acute myeloid leukemia.

This clonotype was counted between two and nine times. The chain links TRBV7-2 to TRBJ2-1; tentative D call: TRBD2 (5 bases). Between the trimmed V and J ends, which lost 5 bases and 10 bases, there was a span of 15 bases. CDR3 length equals 13 residues. Per germline, CDR1 SGHTA and CDR2 FQGNSA. The CDR3 here is CASSVAPSGEQFF. The CDR3 coding sequence is TGTGCCAGCAGCGTGGCTCCATCGGGAGAGCAGTTCTTC.

This clonotype was found many times. Relative to the germline gene, one junction end is altered; a read error may explain this. This chain connects TRBV10-3 to TRBJ1-3; D is perhaps TRBD1 (5 bases). This CDR3 spans 14 amino acids. CDR1 is ENHRY and CDR2 is SYGVKD in the germline V gene. The CDR3 is CAISESGPENAIYF. The CDR3 region has the DNA TGTGCCATCAGTGAGTCGGGACCAGAAAACGCCATATATTTT.

In its sample, this clonotype was seen a few times. The rearrangement uses TRBV10-3 and TRBJ2-3; 9 positions agree with TRBD1. After removal of 6 bases from V and 4 bases from J, the junction contained 14 bases not matched to a gene. Germline V gene data show CDR1 as ENHRY and CDR2 as SYGVKD. The CDR3 spans 17 residues. CDR3 sequence: CAIRSAAGQGEPDTQYF. CDR3 DNA sequence: TGTGCCATCAGAAGTGCCGCGGGACAGGGCGAGCCAGATACGCAGTATTTT.

This clonotype was counted only a few times. This chain links TRBV5-1 with TRBJ2-7; 9 positions agree with TRBD2. The CDR3 spans 15 residues. V was pared by 3 bases and J by 4 bases, with 8 bases of the junction left unmatched. Germline V lookup: CDR1 SGHRS, CDR2 YFSETQ. As DNA, the CDR3 is TGCGCCAGCAGCTACAGACTAGCGGAAAAGTACGAGCAGTACTTC. This encodes CASSYRLAEKYEQYF.

This clonotype showed up just a few times. V and J are TRBV5-1 and TRBJ1-4; perhaps TRBD1 as D (6 bases). The CDR3 contains 14 residues. The germline CDR1 and CDR2 sequences are SGHRS and YFSETQ. Trimming took 1 base from V and 8 from J, leaving 12 bases between them. The CDR3 region is CASSLTGRGEKLFF. Written as DNA, the CDR3 is TGCGCCAGCAGCTTGACAGGGCGCGGGGAAAAACTGTTTTTT.

This clonotype was seen more than once but under ten times. The chain links TRBV20-1 to TRBJ2-2; no clear D. The length of the CDR3 is 12 residues. V was shortened by 4 bases and J by 6 bases, with 9 bases between the two germline ends. CDR1 is DFQATT and CDR2 is SNEGSKA in the germline V gene (reference sequence). CDR3: CSANRWPGELFF. For the CDR3, the DNA is TGCAGTGCTAACCGTTGGCCCGGGGAGCTGTTTTTT.

The chain has TRBV20-1 and TRBJ1-2; D is perhaps TRBD1 (6 bases). Germline V gene data show CDR1 as DFQATT and CDR2 as SNEGSKA (reference sequence). The CDR3 has 14 amino acids. V lost 6 bases and J lost 4, with 18 bases in between. The CDR3 DNA reads TGCAGTGCCGCGACAGGAGGGTATGGCTATGGCTACACCTTC. It yields the protein CSAATGGYGYGYTF.

This clonotype was counted a few times. The chain uses TRBV29-1 and TRBJ2-5; 7 nucleotides agree with TRBD2. The CDR3 totals 14 residues. Germline CDR1 SQVTM, CDR2 ANQGSEA. V was pared by 0 bases and J by 4 bases, with 5 bases of the junction left unmatched. CDR3 bases: TGCAGCGTTGAAGAAGGGGCTAGCGGAGAGACCCAGTACTTC. Translation: CSVEEGASGETQYF.

This chain links TRBV7-2 with TRBJ2-3; D not certain. V was clipped by 2 bases and J by 0 bases, with 9 bases between them. This CDR3 is 15 amino acids long. CDR1 is SGHTA and CDR2 is FQGNSA in the germline V gene. In nucleotides, the CDR3 is TGTGCCAGCAGCTTACAAATCCCTAGCACAGATACGCAGTATTTT. The encoded protein is CASSLQIPSTDTQYF.

A remark on this clonotype: At one end the junction does not follow the germline gene, possibly because of a read error. The chain is built from TRBV4-3 and TRBJ2-2; TRBD2 agrees at 7 bases. The CDR3 runs 16 residues. Per the germline V gene, CDR1 is LGHNA and CDR2 is YSLEER. The CDR3: CASSQGLSGNAGELFF. Here the CDR3 DNA reads TGCGCCAGCAGCCAAGGTCTGAGCGGGAACGCCGGGGAGCTGTTTTTT.

This clonotype was seen repeatedly, ten times or more. The V call is TRBV20-1, the J call TRBJ2-7, with D perhaps TRBD1 or TRBD2 (5 bases each). CDR1 DFQATT and CDR2 SNEGSKA come from the germline V gene (reference sequence). The CDR3 loop spans 14 amino acids. Between the trimmed V and J ends, which lost 3 bases and 2 bases, there was a span of 14 bases. CDR3 loop: CSASGATAPYEQYF. As DNA, the CDR3 is TGCAGTGCTAGCGGGGCGACAGCCCCCTACGAGCAGTACTTC.

V and J are TRBV6-5 and TRBJ1-1; D unclear. The CDR3 sequence is 16 residues long. V was cut by 2 bases and J by 0 bases, with 13 bases left in between. Germline V CDR1 and CDR2: MNHEY, SVGAGI. CDR3 loop: CASSYDNQLLNTEAFF. CDR3 nucleotide sequence: TGTGCCAGCAGTTACGATAATCAGCTTTTGAACACTGAAGCTTTCTTT.

This clonotype was detected a few times. The chain uses TRBV6-4 and TRBJ2-2, with 7 bases fitting TRBD1. J was trimmed by 7 bases and V by 0 bases; bases with no gene match: 5. The CDR3 totals 15 residues. Germline CDR1 is MRHNA and CDR2 is SNTAGT. The CDR3 region has the DNA TGTGCCAGCAGTGACTCAGGGGGCTACGTCGGGGAGCTGTTTTTT. This translates into CASSDSGGYVGELFF.

V and J are TRBV14 and TRBJ2-1; D not resolved. Germline CDR1 and CDR2: SGHDN and FVKESK. The CDR3 runs 14 residues. The V gene lost 4 bases and the J gene lost 4 bases, with 11 bases spanning the gap. The CDR3 loop reads CASSPAEPYNEQFF. The CDR3 DNA is TGTGCCAGCAGCCCAGCTGAGCCGTACAATGAGCAGTTCTTC. The variable domain in full, with the rest retrieved from reference TRBV14 and TRBJ2-1, is EAGVTQFPSHSVIEKGQTVTLRCDPISGHDNLYWYRRVMGKEIKFLLHFVKESKQDESGMPNNRFLAERTGGTYSTLKVQPAELEDSGVYFCASSPAEPYNEQFFGPGTRLTVL.

This chain uses TRBV5-6 with TRBJ2-1; TRBD1 might be the D (5 bases). Trimming pared 4 bases from V and 7 bases from J, leaving 15 bases between. The CDR3 has 14 residues. From germline, CDR1 is SGHDT and CDR2 YYEEEE. This CDR3 is CASSQTNQGNEQFF. DNA for the CDR3: TGTGCCAGCAGCCAAACAAACCAGGGAAATGAGCAGTTCTTC.

This clonotype came up many times. This chain's CDR3 is CASSSPRDRGYEQYF. In DNA, the CDR3 is TGTGCCAGCAGTTCACCCCGGGACAGGGGCTACGAGCAGTACTTC. The V gene is TRBV28, the J gene TRBJ2-7, with TRBD1 matching 10 bases. With V trimmed by 4 bases and J by 3 bases, 6 bases remained unmatched. The CDR3 is 15 amino acids. CDR1 is MDHEN and CDR2 is SYDVKM in the germline V gene.

The chain combines TRBV7-2 with TRBJ1-6; weak D call: TRBD1 (5 bases). V gave up 1 base and J gave up 9 bases, with 13 bases separating them. The CDR3 is 15 amino acids. The germline CDR1 and CDR2 sequences are SGHTA and FQGNSA. The CDR3 DNA follows: TGTGCCAGCAGCTTAGGGGCCGCAGGGAGTTCACCCCTCCACTTT. Translated, it gives CASSLGAAGSSPLHF.

This clonotype turned up a few times. The chain couples TRBV9 to TRBJ2-1; 8 bases are shared with TRBD1. CDR3 length: 16 residues. Unmatched junction bases numbered 6, after V lost 4 bases and J lost 0 bases. The germline gives CDR1 SGDLS, CDR2 YYNGEE. The CDR3 region is CASSPRQGSSYNEQFF. CDR3 sequence (DNA): TGTGCCAGCAGCCCCAGACAGGGGAGCTCCTACAATGAGCAGTTCTTC.

This clonotype was observed many times. V usage is TRBV10-3 and J usage is TRBJ2-7, with 8 bases fitting TRBD2. The germline CDR1 and CDR2 sequences are ENHRY and SYGVKD. This CDR3 has 13 residues. Trimming took 7 bases from V and 6 from J; bases not matched to a gene: 8. The CDR3 sequence is CAIMGRLAFEQYF. The CDR3 DNA sequence: TGTGCCATCATGGGACGACTAGCGTTCGAGCAGTACTTC.

This clonotype was seen just once. A much larger clone differs by one base, so this may be a read error. The chain recombines TRBV30 with TRBJ2-7; D gene ambiguous. There are 13 residues in the CDR3. The V end was cut by 3 bases, the J end by 6 bases, with 15 bases between. CDR1 is GTSNPN and CDR2 is SVGIG in the germline V gene (reference sequence). CDR3 DNA sequence: TGTGCCTGGAGGACCGTTGGAACATTCGAGCAGTACTTC. Translating gives CAWRTVGTFEQYF.

The J gene is TRBJ2-3, the V gene TRBV5-1, with D perhaps matching TRBD1 or TRBD2 (7 bases each). CDR3 length: 19 residues. V gave up 0 bases and J gave up 5 bases, with 25 bases separating them. Per the germline V gene, CDR1 is SGHRS and CDR2 is YFSETQ. The CDR3 DNA sequence: TGCGCCAGCAGCTTGGCGGGGACAGCCTGGGCGGGAGTGGGAGATACGCAGTATTTT. This translates into CASSLAGTAWAGVGDTQYF.

To note about this clonotype: A much larger clone lies one base from this, so it may be a read error. J is TRBJ2-7 and V is TRBV29-1; D unclear. Looked up from germline, CDR1 is SQVTM and CDR2 is ANQGSEA. The CDR3 totals 11 residues. V gave up 7 bases and J gave up 1 base, with 8 bases separating them. CDR3 nucleotide sequence: TGCAGCGCTGTTAATTCCTACGAGCAGTACTTC. Encoded protein: CSAVNSYEQYF.

This clonotype was recorded a few times. The chain employs TRBV12-3 or TRBV12-4 and TRBJ2-7, with D tentatively TRBD1 or TRBD2 (6 bases each). The V and J ends lost 5 bases and 2 bases respectively, with 13 bases between them. The CDR3 is 14 amino acids. CDR3 in DNA: TGTGCCAGCAGTAAACAGGGACTGGCCTACGAGCAGTACTTC. Translation gives CASSKQGLAYEQYF.

The sample holds a few counts of this clonotype. The V and J genes are TRBV29-1 and TRBJ2-7; TRBD2 might be the D (6 bases). CDR1 is SQVTM and CDR2 is ANQGSEA in the germline V gene. Trimming pared 1 base from V and 0 bases from J, leaving 10 bases between. This CDR3 has 14 amino acids. The CDR3 here is CSVEGGGSSYEQYF. Here the CDR3 DNA reads TGCAGCGTTGAAGGTGGAGGGAGCTCCTACGAGCAGTACTTC.

This clonotype was picked up a small number of times. This chain joins TRBV29-1 and TRBJ2-5, with TRBD2 matching 8 bases. The CDR3 totals 13 residues. The V gene end was trimmed by 2 bases and the J gene end by 7 bases; junction bases not matched to a gene: 6. CDR1 and CDR2 from the germline V gene are SQVTM and ANQGSEA. The CDR3 DNA reads TGCAGCGTTGAACTAGCGGGTATCGGGACCCAGTACTTC. This translates into CSVELAGIGTQYF.

The chain links TRBV7-6 to TRBJ2-1, with TRBD2 matching 7 bases. The V gene's germline CDR1 is SGHVS and CDR2 FNYEAQ. The CDR3 totals 16 residues. The V gene end was trimmed by 2 bases and the J gene end by 7 bases; junction bases not matched to a gene: 11. CDR3 loop: CASSLMAGVTINEQFF. The CDR3 DNA reads TGTGCCAGCAGCTTAATGGCGGGAGTTACGATAAATGAGCAGTTCTTC.

This clonotype was recorded at least ten times. V and J are TRBV10-3 and TRBJ2-7; perhaps TRBD2 as D (5 bases). The CDR3 is 15 residues long. In germline, CDR1 is ENHRY, CDR2 SYGVKD. V lost 1 base and J lost 3, with 13 bases in between. The CDR3 region has the DNA TGTGCCATCAGTGAGTATCCCTCGAGGGACTACGAGCAGTACTTC. Its translation: CAISEYPSRDYEQYF.

This clonotype was seen only a few times. The chain has TRBV7-3 and TRBJ1-1; no definite D call. V was clipped by 3 bases and J by 5 bases, with 10 bases between them. The germline V gene encodes CDR1 SGHTA and CDR2 FQGTGA. This CDR3 is 13 amino acids long. As DNA, the CDR3 is TGTGCCAGCAGCTTTATGGACGGGACTGAAGCTTTCTTT. This translates into CASSFMDGTEAFF. Drawing the rest from reference TRBV7-3 and TRBJ1-1, the complete variable domain is GAGVSQTPSNKVTEKGKYVELRCDPISGHTALYWYRQSLGQGPEFLIYFQGTGAADDSGLPNDRFFAVRPEGSVSTLKIQRTERGDSAVYLCASSFMDGTEAFFGQGTRLTVV.

This chain uses TRBV7-3 with TRBJ2-1; the D gene is possibly TRBD2 (6 bases). The CDR3 spans 12 residues. CDR1 SGHTA and CDR2 FQGTGA come from the germline V gene. Trimming left V 4 bases short and J 9 bases short, with 10 bases between. For the CDR3, the DNA is TGTGCCAGCAGCTCCATGGGGGGTGAGCAGTTCTTC. Protein product: CASSSMGGEQFF.

This clonotype showed up just a few times. CDR3 DNA sequence: TGCAGTGCTGTACACAGTAGCAATCAGCCCCAGCATTTT. Protein product: CSAVHSSNQPQHF. The V gene is TRBV20-1, the J gene TRBJ1-5; D gene uncertain. Deletions cut 5 bases from V and 0 bases from J, with 8 bases between. The CDR3 extends over 13 amino acids. Germline CDR1 reads DFQATT; CDR2 reads SNEGSKA (reference sequence).